This T cell receptor (beta chain) was identified during a study of vaccination effects on CD4 cells after COVID-19. Study context: Specimens were obtained from a couple of convalescent patients 16 days and one week prior to vaccination.

Following an approximately eleven-day culture, CD4+ T cells were purified. Only in-frame clones appear in the TCRdb table, and some are missing; sequencing was by immunoSEQ multiplex PCR. Seen here are 40,000 to 60,000 clones, approximately 74% observed once, and the top ten hold roughly 8.6%. A remark on this clone: What it binds is unknown.

The CDR3 covers 16 residues. CDR1 is SGDLS and CDR2 is YYNGEE in the germline V gene. Deletions cut 4 bases from V and 2 bases from J, with 18 bases between. This TCR derives from a human donor who had a prior SARS-CoV-2 infection. This sequence joins TRBV9 and TRBJ1-2; D not certain. Sequencing was performed on CD4+ T cells from PBMCs cultured without peptide, taken before COVID-19 vaccination. The CDR3 here is CASSSSAVGSNYGYTF. CDR3 sequence (DNA): TGTGCCAGCAGCTCATCCGCAGTCGGGTCGAACTATGGCTACACCTTC.